This T cell receptor beta chain derives from a study of shared clonotypes between healthy human individuals. V lost 2 bases and J 4 bases, leaving 12 bases between the germline ends. Germline loops: CDR1 SGHTA, CDR2 FQGTGA. This CDR3 has 15 amino acids. The table lists this clone with many counts. Methods used by the authors: Junction-only immunoSEQ sequences carried no quality scores, so filtering differed. Sequencing used immunoSEQ multiplex PCR; TCRdb keeps in-frame clones, though not all of them. V, J and clone size are those of that table, while D and trimming were read from the DNA. The sample holds roughly 490,000 clones, about 82% seen once.

Specimen: PBMCs. The receptor's source is a woman between 40 and 50 years old in good health. Some clones in this sample may be carry-over from other donors' samples. This rearrangement joins TRBV7-3 to TRBJ2-1, with D possibly being TRBD2 (5 bases). The CDR3 nucleotides read TGTGCCAGCAGCTTACAAGGACTGCAATACAATGAGCAGTTCTTC. Translation gives CASSLQGLQYNEQFF.